These 3 T cell receptor beta chains were sequenced from one sample in a study of chemoradiotherapy in HPV16-positive cancers. TCRdb keeps only in-frame clones here, not all; method: immunoSEQ multiplex PCR. The sample lists about 13,000 clones; 70% to 90% were seen once. Sequenced here: blood, sampled from a patient who underwent chemoradiotherapy. Source of these receptors: a human donor with HPV-associated anogenital cancer.

This clone showed up just once. The gene calls are TRBV2 and TRBJ1-2; no clear D gene. Germline values: CDR1 SNHLY, CDR2 FYNNEI. Trimming took off 6 bases at V and 0 bases at J, with 17 bases between the two ends. This CDR3 is built from 16 residues. The CDR3, as DNA: TGTGCCAGCAGAGAGAGACGGGGAACTTCTAACTATGGCTACACCTTC. The encoded protein is CASRERRGTSNYGYTF.

The chain has TRBV29-1 and TRBJ2-1, with TRBD2 matching 10 bases. Germline V gives CDR1 SQVTM, CDR2 ANQGSEA. The junction had 3 bases not matched to a gene; V was cut back by 7 bases and J by 3 bases. This CDR3 is 13 amino acids long. CDR3 residues: CSASGGIYNEQFF. DNA for the CDR3: TGCAGCGCTAGCGGGGGCATCTACAATGAGCAGTTCTTC.

The rearrangement links TRBV21-1 to TRBJ1-1. TRBV21-1 is reported as a pseudogene. This CDR3 contains 19 residues. CDR3 protein: CASSPHLSHDLVWWTEAFF. The CDR3 DNA reads as TGTGCCAGCTCTCCCCACCTGTCCCACGACCTTGTGTGGTGGACTGAAGCTTTCTTT.